This T cell receptor beta chain was identified in a study of T cell responses to AZD1222 COVID-19 vaccine. Doses given second, at about 4 or about 12 weeks, were pooled. Sequencing was performed with immunoSEQ multiplex PCR; in TCRdb, only in-frame clones are kept and a portion is missing. Here the sample spans 91,000 or so clones, approximately 90% being singletons. As regards this clone: Its matching antigen is unknown.

The CDR3 extends over 13 amino acids. The ends lost 6 bases at V and 1 base at J; junction bases unmatched: 3. General study findings and limits: Among the donors, most were white British and more were female, and clonal diversity was possibly underestimated. With two AZD1222 doses given, Spike-specific TCR breadth and depth both rose. It was only a handful of AZD1222 recipients who were seropositive at baseline.

This sequence joins TRBV12-3 or TRBV12-4 and TRBJ2-7; 7 bases line up with TRBD1. Sequences were derived from peripheral blood, sampled 28 days after the second AZD1222 dose. The clonotype comes from an adult who received the AZD1222 COVID-19 vaccine. This CDR3 is CASRGQSSYEQYF. The CDR3 DNA follows: TGTGCCAGCAGGGGACAGAGTTCCTACGAGCAGTACTTC.